This T cell receptor (beta chain) was sequenced in a study of graft-versus-host responses after intestinal transplantation. The germline CDR1 and CDR2 sequences are MNHEY and SMNVEV (reference sequence). The CDR3 is 11 residues long. V was shortened by 7 bases and J by 5 bases, with 8 bases between the two germline ends. TCRdb's copy holds only in-frame clones and misses some; the assay was immunoSEQ multiplex PCR. The table includes about 39,000 clones, over 85% detected once. About this clone itself: The same CDR3 is also encoded by other DNA sequences in this sample.

The source is a human patient who received an intestinal transplant, so some T cells may come from the graft donor. The sequences come from PBMCs, collected just under 270 days after transplant. The J gene is TRBJ1-2, the V gene TRBV27; tentatively, D is TRBD1 (5 bases). The CDR3: CASMGGYGYTF. CDR3 bases: TGTGCCAGCATGGGGGGGTATGGCTACACCTTC.